The TCR beta chain described here comes from a study of human T cells and chemical hapten exposure. Time point: patch test 3, about 24 weeks after DPC sensitization. Treatment of the sample: therapeutic diphenylcyclopropenone sensitization with weekly scalp DPC. TCRdb called the RACE reads again in MiXCR, with one record for every CDR3 protein. The table records about 160,000 distinct CDR3 sequences, around a quarter of them present only once. Germline V gene lookup returns CDR1 SGDLS and CDR2 YYNGEE. The CDR3 consists of 17 residues. V was cut by 2 bases and J by 0 bases, with 12 bases left in between.

The sequence was obtained from a woman between 18 and 30 years old with alopecia areata. Some clones in this sample may be carry-over from other donors' samples. The V gene is TRBV9, the J gene TRBJ2-6; the D is unclear. Here the sequenced sample was whole blood, taken in connection with sensitization to the hapten diphenylcyclopropenone (DPC). The CDR3 reads CASSVPQYRSGANVLTF. As DNA, the CDR3 is TGTGCCAGCAGCGTTCCGCAGTATCGCTCTGGGGCCAACGTCCTGACTTTC. Using reference TRBV9 and TRBJ2-6 for the parts outside the CDR3, the full variable domain is DSGVTQTPKHLITATGQRVTLRCSPRSGDLSVYWYQQSLDQGLQFLIQYYNGEERAKGNILERFSAQQFPDLHSELNLSSLELGDSALYFCASSVPQYRSGANVLTFGAGSRLTVL.